This T cell receptor beta chain was captured by sequencing in a study of shared clonotypes between healthy human individuals. Findings of the study overall: Rarefaction showed sorted-subset sequencing was incomplete despite large depth.

Authors' analysis steps: Filtering differed for immunoSEQ, which gave only junction sequences without quality scores. TCRdb's copy holds only in-frame clones and misses some; the assay was immunoSEQ multiplex PCR. Clone size and V and J calls were adopted from that table, with D and trimming inferred from the DNA. Of a few million clones listed, 85% to 95% are singletons. With regard to this clone: Its specificity is unknown.

This TCR was recovered from a man in his late teens or twenties in good health. Some clones in this sample may be carry-over from other donors' samples. Sequencing was done on a sample of naive CD4+ T cells from PBMCs. Subset described: CD45RA+ positively selected.

The chain's CDR3 is CASSFREPYNEQFF. CDR3 DNA sequence: TGTGCCAGCAGCTTCAGGGAACCCTACAATGAGCAGTTCTTC. This chain connects TRBV5-5 to TRBJ2-1, with a weak D call TRBD1 (5 bases). The CDR3 runs 14 residues. V lost 2 bases, J lost 2 bases, and 8 bases lay in between. CDR1 and CDR2 from the germline V gene are SGHKS and YYEKEE (reference sequence). The full variable domain, completed using reference TRBV5-5 and TRBJ2-1, is DAGVTQSPTHLIKTRGQQVTLRCSPISGHKSVSWYQQVLGQGPQFIFQYYEKEERGRGNFPDRFSARQFPNYSSELNVNALLLGDSALYLCASSFREPYNEQFFGPGTRLTVL.